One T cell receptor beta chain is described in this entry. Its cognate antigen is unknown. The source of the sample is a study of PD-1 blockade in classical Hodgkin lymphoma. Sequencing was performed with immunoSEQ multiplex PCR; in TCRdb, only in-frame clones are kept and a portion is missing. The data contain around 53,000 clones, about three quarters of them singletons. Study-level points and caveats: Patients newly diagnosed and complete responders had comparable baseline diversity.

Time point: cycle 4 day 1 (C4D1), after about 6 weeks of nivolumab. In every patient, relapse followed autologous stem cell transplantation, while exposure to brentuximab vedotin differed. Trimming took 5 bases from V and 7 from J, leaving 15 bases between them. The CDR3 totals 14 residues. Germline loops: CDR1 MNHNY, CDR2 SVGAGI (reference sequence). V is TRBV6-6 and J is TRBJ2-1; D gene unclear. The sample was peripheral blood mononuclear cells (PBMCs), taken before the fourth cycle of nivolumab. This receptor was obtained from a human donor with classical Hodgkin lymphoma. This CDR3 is CASSTPDGYNEQFF. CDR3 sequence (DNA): TGTGCCAGCAGTACCCCGGACGGTTATAATGAGCAGTTCTTC.